Shown below are 24 T cell receptor beta chains from a single sample sequenced in a study of blood T cell repertoires in COVID-19. Profiled with immunoSEQ multiplex PCR; TCRdb holds only in-frame clones, not every one. The table lists tens of thousands of clones, about 80% of them singletons. The sequencing sample was made of peripheral blood. Receptor source: a man aged 65-85 years with acute or convalescent COVID-19.

The CDR3 sequence is CASSLGTPGTEAFF. CDR3 nucleotides: TGTGCCAGCAGCCTGGGGACCCCGGGGACTGAAGCTTTCTTT. The chain carries TRBV5-4 and TRBJ1-1, with D tentatively TRBD1 (5 bases). The V gene's germline CDR1 is SGHNT and CDR2 YYREEE (reference sequence). The CDR3 has 14 residues. V lost 4 bases to trimming and J lost 5 bases, with 15 bases between them.

The J gene is TRBJ2-3, the V gene TRBV13; a possible D gene is TRBD2 (5 bases). V lost 2 bases and J 6 bases, leaving 12 bases between the germline ends. Germline V gene lookup returns CDR1 PRHDT and CDR2 FYEKMQ (reference sequence). The CDR3 contains 14 residues. CDR3 coding DNA: TGTGCCAGCAGCTTACGGACGTGGGAGGATACGCAGTATTTT. As protein: CASSLRTWEDTQYF.

The V and J genes are TRBV12-3 or TRBV12-4 and TRBJ2-1; no definite D call. V was cut by 2 bases and J by 9 bases, with 8 bases left in between. The CDR3 extends over 12 amino acids. In nucleotides, the CDR3 is TGTGCCAGCAGTTTACTCCCGGGTGAGCAGTTCTTC. Translating it yields CASSLLPGEQFF.

The chain joins TRBV9 to TRBJ2-5; weak D call: TRBD1 (5 bases). Looked up from germline, CDR1 is SGDLS and CDR2 is YYNGEE. V lost 1 base and J 5 bases, leaving 12 bases between the germline ends. This CDR3 is 14 amino acids long. The CDR3 loop reads CASSVKGLGETQYF. Here the CDR3 DNA reads TGTGCCAGCAGCGTAAAGGGGTTAGGGGAGACCCAGTACTTC.

The gene calls are TRBV3-1 (or the pseudogene TRBV3-2) and TRBJ1-6; 7 bases are shared with TRBD1. With 4 bases clipped from V and 1 base from J, the junction kept 1 base outside the gene matches. Germline CDR1 and CDR2: LGHDT and YNNKEL (reference sequence). This CDR3 spans 15 amino acids. This chain's CDR3 is CASSRQGSYNSPLHF. The DNA for the CDR3 is TGTGCCAGCAGCCGACAGGGTTCCTATAATTCACCCCTCCACTTT.

The CDR3 nucleotides are TGTGCCAGCAGGTCCATTCGGGGGGGCGATCAGCCCCAGCATTTT. Protein: CASRSIRGGDQPQHF. This chain uses TRBV6-5 with TRBJ1-5; weak D call: TRBD1 (6 bases). The CDR3 loop spans 15 amino acids. Trimming left V 6 bases short and J 5 bases short, with 17 bases between. The germline CDR1 and CDR2 sequences are MNHEY and SVGAGI.

The rearrangement joins TRBV5-4 to TRBJ2-1; tentative D call: TRBD2 (8 bases). Trimming pared 10 bases from V and 8 bases from J, leaving 28 bases between. The CDR3 is 16 residues long. CDR1 and CDR2 from the germline V gene are SGHNT and YYREEE (reference sequence). The DNA for the CDR3 is TGTGCCGGGGGGAGGGGGCGCGGTCGGGAGGGTCATGAGCAGTTCTTC. It encodes CAGGRGRGREGHEQFF.

The chain uses TRBV18 and TRBJ2-7; 11 bases align to TRBD1. V was pared by 4 bases and J by 4 bases, with 6 bases of the junction left unmatched. This CDR3 has 15 amino acids. Germline V gene sequence: CDR1 KGHSH, CDR2 LQKENI. Written as DNA, the CDR3 is TGTGCCAGCTCACTTGGACAGGGGGCTACGTACGAGCAGTACTTC. Encoded protein: CASSLGQGATYEQYF.

J is TRBJ1-3 and V is TRBV29-1; no clear D gene. Germline V gene data show CDR1 as SQVTM and CDR2 as ANQGSEA. The V end lost 6 bases, the J end lost 2 bases, and 14 bases lay between the germline ends. This CDR3 is 14 amino acids long. The CDR3 DNA reads TGCAGCGTAAGAAAGCGTTTAGCTGGAAACACCATATATTTT. This sequence encodes CSVRKRLAGNTIYF.

J is TRBJ2-7 and V is TRBV19; TRBD2 aligns across 7 bases. Looked up from germline, CDR1 is LNHDA and CDR2 is SQIVND (reference sequence). The CDR3 has 14 amino acids. Trimming cost V 7 bases and J 0 bases; bases outside gene matches: 6. The CDR3 DNA reads as TGTGCCAGTACCGACGGGGGGACCTCCTACGAGCAGTACTTC. Translated: CASTDGGTSYEQYF.

The V gene is TRBV28, the J gene TRBJ2-5; 14 bases match TRBD2. Germline CDR1 MDHEN, CDR2 SYDVKM. CDR3 length equals 15 residues. J was trimmed by 9 bases and V by 2 bases; bases with no gene match: 5. This CDR3 is CASSLGTSGSGAQYF. The CDR3 nucleotides read TGTGCCAGCAGTTTAGGGACTAGCGGGAGCGGGGCCCAGTACTTC.

This chain uses TRBV19 with TRBJ1-1; possible D gene TRBD1, 6 bases. Germline CDR1 is LNHDA and CDR2 is SQIVND (reference sequence). Trimming stripped 4 bases from V and 0 bases from J, with 9 bases between. CDR3 size: 14 residues. CDR3 sequence: CASSNGQLNTEAFF. CDR3 coding DNA: TGTGCCAGTAGTAACGGACAGCTGAACACTGAAGCTTTCTTT.

The rearrangement links TRBV18 to TRBJ2-5; D is undetermined. Germline V gene lookup returns CDR1 KGHSH and CDR2 LQKENI. The CDR3 runs 13 residues. The V and J ends lost 2 bases and 1 base respectively, with 5 bases between them. The CDR3, as DNA: TGTGCCAGCTCACCAACAGTCCAAGAGACCCAGTACTTC. Protein: CASSPTVQETQYF.

This clone was recorded once. V is TRBV3-1 (or the pseudogene TRBV3-2) and J is TRBJ1-5; a possible D gene is TRBD1 (6 bases). Germline CDR1 and CDR2: LGHDT and YNNKEL (reference sequence). With 6 bases removed from V and 4 bases from J, the gap between germline ends came to 10 bases. This CDR3 has 13 residues. CDR3 DNA sequence: TGTGCCAGCAGTCCACAGGGTAATCAGCCCCAGCATTTT. Translation: CASSPQGNQPQHF.

This chain joins TRBV19 and TRBJ2-3, with unresolved D. V was clipped by 5 bases and J by 8 bases, with 14 bases between them. Looked up from germline, CDR1 is LNHDA and CDR2 is SQIVND (reference sequence). CDR3 length equals 13 residues. CDR3: CASSSRLPGTQYF. The CDR3, as DNA: TGTGCCAGTAGTTCGCGCCTGCCAGGTACGCAGTATTTT. Full variable domain (remainder filled in from reference TRBV19 and TRBJ2-3): DGGITQSPKYLFRKEGQNVTLSCEQNLNHDAMYWYRQDPGQGLRLIYYSQIVNDFQKGDIAEGYSVSREKKESFPLTVTSAQKNPTAFYLCASSSRLPGTQYFGPGTRLTVL.

This sequence joins TRBV7-2 and TRBJ1-2; 9 nucleotides match TRBD1. Germline CDR1 and CDR2: SGHTA and FQGNSA. With 5 bases clipped from V and 5 bases from J, the junction kept 6 bases outside the gene matches. The CDR3 spans 14 residues. The CDR3 DNA is TGTGCCAGCAGCCCCAGGGACAGGGCTTATGGCTACACCTTC. It codes for CASSPRDRAYGYTF.

This clone was counted only a few times. V gene TRBV2 combines with J gene TRBJ2-5; the D is unclear. Trimming left V 6 bases short and J 5 bases short, with 7 bases between. The CDR3 covers 11 residues. The germline CDR1 and CDR2 sequences are SNHLY and FYNNEI. The CDR3 spells CASRRAETQYF. In DNA form, the CDR3 reads TGTGCCAGCAGAAGAGCGGAGACCCAGTACTTC. The full variable domain, its missing parts supplied by reference TRBV2 and TRBJ2-5, is EPEVTQTPSHQVTQMGQEVILRCVPISNHLYFYWYRQILGQKVEFLVSFYNNEISEKSEIFDDQFSVERPDGSNFTLKIRSTKLEDSAMYFCASRRAETQYFGPGTRLLVL.

V is TRBV28 and J is TRBJ2-1; 7 bases are shared with TRBD2. J gave up 0 bases and V 2 bases, and 4 bases lay outside the gene matches. CDR1 and CDR2 from the germline V gene are MDHEN and SYDVKM. This CDR3 spans 16 amino acids. The CDR3 is CASSLRRGSSYNEQFF. The CDR3 DNA follows: TGTGCCAGCAGTTTAAGACGCGGGAGCTCCTACAATGAGCAGTTCTTC.

The gene calls are TRBV30 and TRBJ2-7; D might be TRBD1 (6 bases). The CDR3 has 12 residues. Per germline, CDR1 GTSNPN and CDR2 SVGIG (reference sequence). V lost 8 bases and J 5 bases, leaving 16 bases between the germline ends. In nucleotides, the CDR3 is TGTGCCGGGTCCCCTGGGGGCCACGAGCAGTACTTC. Translating gives CAGSPGGHEQYF.

The CDR3 coding sequence is TGTGCCAGCAGTTACGCCGGGTTCGGAACTGAAGCTTTCTTT. Its translation: CASSYAGFGTEAFF. The rearrangement uses TRBV6-6 and TRBJ1-1; no firm D call. V was trimmed by 2 bases and J by 5 bases, leaving 12 bases between them. CDR1 and CDR2 from the germline V gene are MNHNY and SVGAGI (reference sequence). The CDR3 loop spans 14 amino acids.

This clone was counted a single time. The chain joins TRBV7-2 to TRBJ1-1; 7 nucleotides agree with TRBD1. V lost 5 bases, J lost 0 bases, and 6 bases stayed unmatched. CDR1 is SGHTA, CDR2 FQGNSA, per germline. This CDR3 has 15 residues. Written as DNA, the CDR3 is TGTGCCAGCAGCGCCCGACAGGGAGTGAACACTGAAGCTTTCTTT. This encodes CASSARQGVNTEAFF.

This chain connects TRBV6-2 or TRBV6-3 to TRBJ2-2; no clear D. The CDR3 length is 14 residues. The germline V gene has CDR1 MNHEY and CDR2 SVGEGT. The V and J ends lost 2 bases and 2 bases respectively, with 6 bases between them. This CDR3 reads CASSYKPNTGELFF. The CDR3 DNA is TGTGCCAGCAGTTACAAGCCTAACACCGGGGAGCTGTTTTTT.

This rearrangement joins TRBV7-7 to TRBJ2-1, with 12 positions matching TRBD2. Germline CDR1 reads SSHAT; CDR2 reads FNYEAQ (reference sequence). Trimming removed 5 bases from V and 3 bases from J; junction bases left unmatched: 2. The CDR3 is made up of 15 amino acids. This chain's CDR3 is CASSLLAGGYNEQFF. In DNA form, the CDR3 reads TGTGCCAGCAGCCTACTAGCGGGGGGCTACAATGAGCAGTTCTTC.

This sequence joins TRBV7-2 and TRBJ2-1; 11 bases are shared with TRBD2. This CDR3 has 19 residues. Germline V gene sequence: CDR1 SGHTA, CDR2 FQGNSA. With 1 base clipped from V and 8 bases from J, the junction kept 16 bases outside the gene matches. CDR3 nucleotide sequence: TGTGCCAGCAGCTTAGTAATCCTAGCGGGAGGCCGACCTGGGGATGAGCAGTTCTTC. Translating gives CASSLVILAGGRPGDEQFF. The variable domain in full, with the rest retrieved from reference TRBV7-2 and TRBJ2-1, is GAGVSQSPSNKVTEKGKDVELRCDPISGHTALYWYRQSLGQGLEFLIYFQGNSAPDKSGLPSDRFSAERTGGSVSTLTIQRTQQEDSAVYLCASSLVILAGGRPGDEQFFGPGTRLTVL.